Each of the 18 T cell receptor beta chains below was sequenced from the same sample in a study of blood T cell repertoires in COVID-19. Assay: immunoSEQ multiplex PCR; the TCRdb copy retains only in-frame clones and omits some. The sample contains roughly 160,000 clones, roughly 85% of which appear only once. Sequenced input: PBMCs or T cells enriched from blood (not recorded which). The receptors come from a woman aged 70-85 years in a cohort exposed to, infected with or recovered from COVID-19 (not recorded which).

The chain combines TRBV11-2 with TRBJ2-3; perhaps TRBD2 as D (6 bases). Trimming pared 5 bases from V and 4 bases from J, leaving 10 bases between. The CDR3 length is 13 residues. The V gene's germline CDR1 is SGHAT and CDR2 FQNNGV. Written as DNA, the CDR3 is TGTGCCAGCAGCCTCGGAGGGCCAGATACGCAGTATTTT. Protein sequence: CASSLGGPDTQYF.

The gene calls are TRBV6-5 and TRBJ2-2; D perhaps matches TRBD1 (6 bases). Trimming stripped 2 bases from V and 2 bases from J, with 9 bases between. Germline CDR1 MNHEY, CDR2 SVGAGI. The CDR3 totals 15 residues. The CDR3 loop is CASSYRTDNTGELFF. The CDR3 DNA follows: TGTGCCAGCAGTTACCGGACAGATAACACCGGGGAGCTGTTTTTT.

The rearrangement links TRBV29-1 to TRBJ1-2; tentatively, D is TRBD1 (5 bases). V was trimmed by 6 bases and J by 2 bases, leaving 13 bases between them. CDR3 length: 13 amino acids. Germline lookup yields CDR1 SQVTM and CDR2 ANQGSEA. The CDR3 here is CSVTGTVNYGYTF. CDR3 nucleotide sequence: TGCAGCGTGACCGGGACTGTGAACTATGGCTACACCTTC.

This chain links TRBV7-9 with TRBJ1-2, with D possibly matching TRBD1 (6 bases). Trimming took off 5 bases at V and 8 bases at J, with 15 bases between the two ends. The CDR3 contains 13 residues. Germline V gives CDR1 SEHNR, CDR2 FQNEAQ (reference sequence). This CDR3 is CASSLQGGRGYTF. The CDR3 nucleotides are TGTGCCAGCAGCCTACAGGGAGGGCGAGGCTACACCTTC.

A few counts support this clone. The chain uses TRBV18 and TRBJ1-1, with D perhaps matching TRBD1 (5 bases). The CDR3 runs 14 residues. Germline V gives CDR1 KGHSH, CDR2 LQKENI. V shed 6 bases and J shed 3 bases, with 14 bases lying between them. The CDR3 sequence: CASSSAGRDTEAFF. In DNA, the CDR3 is TGTGCCAGCTCCTCCGCGGGACGGGACACTGAAGCTTTCTTT. The full variable domain, its missing parts supplied by reference TRBV18 and TRBJ1-1, is NAGVMQNPRHLVRRRGQEARLRCSPMKGHSHVYWYRQLPEEGLKFMVYLQKENIIDESGMPKERFSAEFPKEGPSILRIQQVVRGDSAAYFCASSSAGRDTEAFFGQGTRLTVV.

This sequence joins TRBV30 and TRBJ1-2; D unclear. Trimming pared 6 bases from V and 1 base from J, leaving 12 bases between. The CDR3 contains 13 residues. CDR1 is GTSNPN and CDR2 is SVGIG in the germline V gene (reference sequence). The CDR3 DNA reads as TGTGCCTGTCCCCGGCGGAGTAACTATGGCTACACCTTC. Its protein is CACPRRSNYGYTF. Combining the CDR3 with reference TRBV30 and TRBJ1-2 gives the whole variable domain SQTIHQWPATLVQPVGSPLSLECTVEGTSNPNLYWYRQAAGRGLQLLFYSVGIGQISSEVPQNLSASRPQDRQFILSSKKLLLSDSGFYLCACPRRSNYGYTFGSGTRLTVV.

V usage is TRBV24-1 and J usage is TRBJ2-3, with D unclear. The CDR3 runs 17 residues. CDR1 and CDR2 from the germline V gene are KGHDR and SFDVKD. V was pared by 1 base and J by 4 bases, with 17 bases between. As DNA, the CDR3 is TGTGCCACCAGTGATTTACGACGCGGTGAGAGGTCAGATACGCAGTATTTT. This gives the protein CATSDLRRGERSDTQYF.

The J gene is TRBJ2-2, the V gene TRBV24-1, with 8 positions matching TRBD1. Germline loops: CDR1 KGHDR, CDR2 SFDVKD. CDR3 size: 17 residues. V lost 3 bases and J lost 0; bases outside the gene matches: 5. The CDR3 DNA sequence: TGTGCCACCAGTGATAAGGACAGGGCGACGAACACCGGGGAGCTGTTTTTT. Amino acid sequence: CATSDKDRATNTGELFF.

This CDR3 is CASSPYRVWETDTQYF. CDR3 in DNA: TGTGCCAGCAGCCCCTACAGGGTTTGGGAAACAGATACGCAGTATTTT. The chain combines TRBV9 with TRBJ2-3; TRBD1 is a possible D gene (6 bases). Germline assignment: CDR1 SGDLS and CDR2 YYNGEE. The CDR3 has 16 amino acids. The V gene lost 4 bases and the J gene lost 3 bases, with 18 bases spanning the gap.

The V call is TRBV30, the J call TRBJ2-3; a weak D match, TRBD2 (5 bases). The V end was cut by 3 bases, the J end by 8 bases, with 12 bases between. The V gene's germline CDR1 is GTSNPN and CDR2 SVGIG (reference sequence). The length of the CDR3 is 12 residues. CDR3 region: CAWSRPGGTQYF. CDR3 bases: TGTGCCTGGAGCCGACCCGGAGGTACGCAGTATTTT.

This chain links TRBV5-1 with TRBJ1-2; D call uncertain. This CDR3 comprises 14 residues. V lost 0 bases and J lost 6, with 12 bases in between. Germline V lookup: CDR1 SGHRS, CDR2 YFSETQ. The CDR3 is CASSLGRRLDGYTF. In DNA form, the CDR3 reads TGCGCCAGCAGCTTGGGGAGGAGATTGGATGGCTACACCTTC.

The V gene is TRBV9, the J gene TRBJ2-2; D ambiguous. Trimming left V 0 bases short and J 6 bases short, with 15 bases between. This CDR3 is 16 amino acids long. Germline loops: CDR1 SGDLS, CDR2 YYNGEE. CDR3: CASSVATTYSPGELFF. DNA of the CDR3: TGTGCCAGCAGCGTAGCTACCACTTACTCACCCGGGGAGCTGTTTTTT.

CDR3 in DNA: TGCGCCAGCAGAACCGGGACAGGGGAGTTCACTGAAGCTTTCTTT. The encoded protein is CASRTGTGEFTEAFF. V is TRBV5-1 and J is TRBJ1-1; 10 bases align to TRBD1. In germline, CDR1 is SGHRS, CDR2 YFSETQ. The CDR3 is made up of 15 amino acids. Losses at the gene ends were 5 bases for V and 4 bases for J; bases not matched to a gene: 8. Full variable domain (missing parts from reference TRBV5-1 and TRBJ1-1): KAGVTQTPRYLIKTRGQQVTLSCSPISGHRSVSWYQQTPGQGLQFLFEYFSETQRNKGNFPGRFSGRQFSNSRSEMNVSTLELGDSALYLCASRTGTGEFTEAFFGQGTRLTVV.

J is TRBJ2-1 and V is TRBV29-1; 12 bases map to TRBD2. With 4 bases clipped from V and 4 bases from J, the junction kept 8 bases outside the gene matches. Germline V gene sequence: CDR1 SQVTM, CDR2 ANQGSEA. This CDR3 spans 16 amino acids. The CDR3 DNA follows: TGCAGCGTTGGATGGACTAGCGGGAAGGGTTACAATGAGCAGTTCTTC. The encoded protein is CSVGWTSGKGYNEQFF.

The CDR3 nucleotides read TGTGCCAGCCGACTGGACGGGACAGGGGATTCACCCCTCCACTTT. It specifies CASRLDGTGDSPLHF. V usage is TRBV19 and J usage is TRBJ1-6, with TRBD1 identical over 10 bases. This CDR3 has 15 amino acids. The trim removed 9 bases at V and 8 bases at J, leaving 10 bases unmatched. Looked up from germline, CDR1 is LNHDA and CDR2 is SQIVND (reference sequence). The full variable domain, in which reference TRBV19 and TRBJ1-6 provide the parts outside the CDR3, is DGGITQSPKYLFRKEGQNVTLSCEQNLNHDAMYWYRQDPGQGLRLIYYSQIVNDFQKGDIAEGYSVSREKKESFPLTVTSAQKNPTAFYLCASRLDGTGDSPLHFGNGTRLTVT.

This clone came up a few times. V usage is TRBV25-1 and J usage is TRBJ2-3; TRBD2 aligns across 7 bases. Germline CDR1 reads MGHDK; CDR2 reads SYGVNS. The CDR3 is made up of 16 amino acids. The J segment lost 2 bases and the V segment lost 2 bases, leaving 7 bases of the junction unmatched. The CDR3 protein is CASSEIFGRSTDTQYF. CDR3 nucleotides: TGTGCCAGCAGTGAAATTTTCGGGAGGTCCACAGATACGCAGTATTTT.

This clone was counted a single time. V is TRBV3-1 (or the pseudogene TRBV3-2) and J is TRBJ2-5; tentative D call: TRBD2 (6 bases). The CDR3 loop spans 16 amino acids. Germline assignment: CDR1 LGHDT and CDR2 YNNKEL (reference sequence). The V end lost 4 bases, the J end lost 3 bases, and 18 bases lay between the germline ends. CDR3 amino acids: CASSRLGLRGEETQYF. The CDR3 DNA sequence: TGTGCCAGCAGCCGCTTGGGACTGAGGGGTGAAGAGACCCAGTACTTC.

The chain combines TRBV5-4 with TRBJ2-2, with 8 positions matching TRBD1. The V segment lost 2 bases and the J segment 7 bases; nucleotides outside the gene matches: 7. CDR3 length equals 15 residues. Germline V gene data show CDR1 as SGHNT and CDR2 as YYREEE (reference sequence). DNA of the CDR3: TGTGCCAGCAGCTTTTGGGCAGGGGGCGGCGGGGAGCTGTTTTTT. Encoded protein: CASSFWAGGGGELFF.